This entry lists 18 T cell receptor beta chains sequenced from one sample in a study of shared clonotypes between healthy human individuals (TCRdb year 2020). For the CD8 naive samples, CD45RO-negative cells were positively selected for CCR7, yielding a CD45RA+CCR7+ population from which TemRA cells were excluded. Library preparation employed the immunoSEQ multiplex PCR assay. Not all clones reach the TCRdb copy of this immuneACCESS table, which keeps in-frame sequences only. Checked studies attribute under half of the gap to unresolved V genes and leave the rest unexplained. The sample table contains around 2,000,000 clones; only one count was recorded for about 93% of them. The top ten hold around 1.7% of the sample. The sample consisted of naive CD8+ T cells from PBMCs. The cell subset or site label, read with the paper, signifies: CD45RA+CCR7+. All receptors come from a man between 18 and 35 years old in good health. Some clones in this sample may be carry-over from other donors' samples.

The V call is TRBV28, the J call TRBJ2-7, with D tentatively TRBD1 (5 bases). In germline, CDR1 is MDHEN, CDR2 SYDVKM. The CDR3 runs to 13 residues. Deletions cut 1 base from V and 3 bases from J, with 7 bases between. The CDR3 loop reads CASSLYRFYEQYF. The CDR3 DNA reads TGTGCCAGCAGTTTATACAGGTTCTACGAGCAGTACTTC. The full variable domain, its missing parts supplied by reference TRBV28 and TRBJ2-7, is DVKVTQSSRYLVKRTGEKVFLECVQDMDHENMFWYRQDPGLGLRLIYFSYDVKMKEKGDIPEGYSVSREKKERFSLILESASTNQTSMYLCASSLYRFYEQYFGPGTRLTVT.

The V and J genes are TRBV28 and TRBJ2-7; no reliable D call. The ends were cut back, 5 bases at V and 3 bases at J, with 14 bases in the middle. The germline CDR1 and CDR2 sequences are MDHEN and SYDVKM. The CDR3 is 14 residues long. CDR3 sequence: CASSPPGWDYEQYF. CDR3 in DNA: TGTGCCAGCAGTCCCCCCGGCTGGGACTACGAGCAGTACTTC.

This chain links TRBV27 with TRBJ2-7, with 9 bases lining up with TRBD2. Germline V gives CDR1 MNHEY, CDR2 SMNVEV (reference sequence). This CDR3 comprises 15 residues. Unmatched junction bases numbered 6, after V lost 2 bases and J lost 4 bases. The CDR3 sequence: CASSLRLAVDYEQYF. The CDR3 nucleotides read TGTGCCAGCAGTTTACGACTAGCGGTCGATTACGAGCAGTACTTC.

V and J are TRBV7-9 and TRBJ2-2; 16 bases are shared with TRBD2. V shed 5 bases and J 0 bases; nucleotides not matched to a gene: 6. Per the germline V gene, CDR1 is SEHNR and CDR2 is FQNEAQ (reference sequence). There are 19 residues in the CDR3. The CDR3 protein is CASSPSGTSGRANTGELFF. CDR3 nucleotides: TGTGCCAGCAGCCCTAGCGGGACTAGCGGGAGGGCGAACACCGGGGAGCTGTTTTTT.

This chain joins TRBV5-4 and TRBJ2-7; 10 bases map to TRBD1. CDR3 length: 15 amino acids. V shed 0 bases, J shed 3 bases, and the junction held 3 bases outside the gene matches. The germline V gene has CDR1 SGHNT and CDR2 YYREEE (reference sequence). The CDR3 here is CASSLAGQGFYEQYF. The CDR3 DNA is TGTGCCAGCAGCTTGGCGGGACAGGGGTTCTACGAGCAGTACTTC.

This clone is a singleton in its sample. The sample has other DNA sequences that encode this CDR3 too. The J gene is TRBJ2-7, the V gene TRBV27; the D gene is possibly TRBD2 (5 bases). This CDR3 has 14 residues. In germline, CDR1 is MNHEY, CDR2 SMNVEV (reference sequence). Between the trimmed V and J ends, which lost 2 bases and 0 bases, there was a span of 8 bases. CDR3 protein: CASSLTGSSYEQYF. CDR3 bases: TGTGCCAGCAGTTTAACGGGATCCTCCTACGAGCAGTACTTC.

The gene calls are TRBV19 and TRBJ2-7; TRBD1 matches at 7 bases. CDR3 length: 15 amino acids. Germline values: CDR1 LNHDA, CDR2 SQIVND (reference sequence). V lost 5 bases, J lost 4 bases, and 11 bases stayed unmatched. The CDR3 region is CASSEQQGTNYEQYF. CDR3 coding DNA: TGTGCCAGTAGTGAACAACAGGGGACGAATTACGAGCAGTACTTC.

This sequence joins TRBV4-1 and TRBJ2-7; D remains unclear. Trimming stripped 0 bases from V and 4 bases from J, with 10 bases between. The CDR3 totals 14 residues. CDR1 is MGHRA and CDR2 is YSYEKL in the germline V gene. The CDR3 loop is CASSQDWQVYEQYF. The CDR3 nucleotides read TGCGCCAGCAGCCAAGATTGGCAGGTGTACGAGCAGTACTTC.

The chain has TRBV10-1 and TRBJ1-1; D unresolved. Trimming took off 3 bases at V and 5 bases at J, with 7 bases between the two ends. CDR1 and CDR2 (germline): WNHNN, SYGVQD (reference sequence). The CDR3 runs 12 residues. In DNA, the CDR3 is TGCGCCAGCAGTGACCCCCGGACTGAAGCTTTCTTT. It is translated as CASSDPRTEAFF.

On this clone itself: The same CDR3 is also encoded by other DNA sequences in this sample. DNA for the CDR3: TGTGCCAGCAGCTTAGAGGGGAATAGCAATCAGCCCCAGCATTTT. Protein product: CASSLEGNSNQPQHF. This rearrangement joins TRBV7-8 to TRBJ1-5; TRBD1 is a possible D gene (5 bases). The CDR3 consists of 15 residues. Trimming removed 1 base from V and 0 bases from J, with 7 bases in between. Germline V gene sequence: CDR1 SGHVS, CDR2 FQNEAQ.

About this clone: Other DNA sequences in the sample encode the same CDR3. This rearrangement joins TRBV13 to TRBJ2-3; D gene ambiguous. Looked up from germline, CDR1 is PRHDT and CDR2 is FYEKMQ (reference sequence). This CDR3 has 13 residues. The V and J ends lost 5 bases and 0 bases respectively, with 6 bases between them. The CDR3 loop reads CASSPESTDTQYF. The CDR3 region has the DNA TGTGCCAGCAGCCCAGAGAGCACAGATACGCAGTATTTT.

V gene TRBV28 combines with J gene TRBJ2-7; 15 bases map to TRBD2. The J segment lost 5 bases and the V segment lost 5 bases, leaving 10 bases of the junction unmatched. The CDR3 is 17 amino acids. The germline V gene encodes CDR1 MDHEN and CDR2 SYDVKM. The CDR3 spells CASSRVPGLAGGHEQYF. Here the CDR3 DNA reads TGTGCCAGCAGTAGAGTACCGGGACTAGCGGGAGGCCACGAGCAGTACTTC.

The chain recombines TRBV9 with TRBJ2-1, with 8 nucleotides matching TRBD2. Trimming at V came to 0 bases and at J to 5 bases, leaving 7 bases not matched to a gene. The germline V gene encodes CDR1 SGDLS and CDR2 YYNGEE. The CDR3 loop spans 16 amino acids. Here the CDR3 reads CASSVAQRENHNEQFF. The CDR3 DNA reads TGTGCCAGCAGCGTAGCACAGCGGGAGAATCACAATGAGCAGTTCTTC.

This clone has only a few counts. The chain is built from TRBV4-2 and TRBJ1-5; D not certain. With 0 bases removed from V and 5 bases from J, the gap between germline ends came to 11 bases. The CDR3 has 15 amino acids. Per germline, CDR1 LGHNA and CDR2 YNFKEQ. The CDR3: CASSQEGRNDQPQHF. The CDR3 DNA reads as TGTGCCAGCAGCCAAGAAGGCAGGAATGATCAGCCCCAGCATTTT.

The chain recombines TRBV27 with TRBJ1-2, with D perhaps TRBD1 (5 bases). This CDR3 is 13 amino acids long. Germline CDR1 reads MNHEY; CDR2 reads SMNVEV (reference sequence). Trimming shortened V by 1 base and J by 7 bases, and 10 bases separated the two germline ends. CDR3 in amino acids: CASSLFAGTGYTF. The CDR3 DNA is TGTGCCAGCAGTTTATTTGCGGGGACTGGCTACACCTTC.

J is TRBJ2-1 and V is TRBV27; the D gene could be TRBD1 or TRBD2 (5 bases each). The V gene's germline CDR1 is MNHEY and CDR2 SMNVEV (reference sequence). Trimming left V 8 bases short and J 2 bases short, with 10 bases between. The CDR3 extends over 13 amino acids. The CDR3 sequence: CASLGEPYNEQFF. The CDR3 coding sequence is TGTGCCAGCCTGGGGGAGCCCTACAATGAGCAGTTCTTC.

The chain links TRBV5-6 to TRBJ1-4; D unresolved. V was clipped by 2 bases and J by 8 bases, with 13 bases between them. CDR1 is SGHDT, CDR2 YYEEEE, per germline. The CDR3 covers 14 residues. CDR3 region: CASSFGGGNEKLFF. The CDR3 DNA reads TGTGCCAGCAGCTTTGGTGGAGGGAACGAAAAACTGTTTTTT.

The chain has TRBV28 and TRBJ1-5; 9 bases map to TRBD1. V dropped 5 bases and J dropped 4; count of bases not matched to a gene: 12. Germline-derived CDR1 and CDR2 are MDHEN and SYDVKM. The CDR3 totals 17 residues. In DNA form, the CDR3 reads TGTGCCAGCAGTGGTCCACCTACAGGGGGCGGTAATCAGCCCCAGCATTTT. Residues: CASSGPPTGGGNQPQHF.